One and the same sample provided the 6 T cell receptor beta chains below, sequenced in a study of blood T cell repertoires in COVID-19. Sequencing was performed with immunoSEQ multiplex PCR; in TCRdb, only in-frame clones are kept and a portion is missing. The repertoire has some 320,000 clones, roughly 85% of them found once; the top ten carry around 2%. Material: PBMCs or T cells enriched from blood (not recorded which). These receptors were taken from a woman between 25 and 40 years old who had been exposed to COVID-19.

The chain couples TRBV4-2 to TRBJ2-2, with TRBD1 matching 7 bases. Trimming at V came to 0 bases and at J to 3 bases, leaving 1 base not matched to a gene. CDR3 size: 15 residues. Germline V gene data show CDR1 as LGHNA and CDR2 as YNFKEQ. CDR3: CASSQEGTDTGELFF. The CDR3 DNA reads as TGTGCCAGCAGCCAAGAGGGGACAGACACCGGGGAGCTGTTTTTT.

The chain couples TRBV29-1 to TRBJ2-1, with 7 bases aligning to TRBD2. V lost 4 bases to trimming and J lost 7 bases; unmatched junction nucleotides: 10. Per the germline V gene, CDR1 is SQVTM and CDR2 is ANQGSEA. This CDR3 region has 14 residues. The CDR3 coding sequence is TGCAGCGTTGGGATCCTAGCGGACTCTAATGAGCAGTTCTTC. As protein: CSVGILADSNEQFF.

The V call is TRBV7-6, the J call TRBJ2-3; TRBD1 aligns across 10 bases. Trimming at V came to 6 bases and at J to 3 bases, leaving 9 bases not matched to a gene. The germline gives CDR1 SGHVS, CDR2 FNYEAQ. This CDR3 has 16 amino acids. Here the CDR3 DNA reads TGTGCCAGCAGGACGAGAGAGGACAGGGGGACAGATACGCAGTATTTT. Translated: CASRTREDRGTDTQYF.

This chain links TRBV5-4 with TRBJ2-7, with TRBD1 identical over 8 bases. The ends lost 0 bases at V and 2 bases at J; junction bases unmatched: 7. CDR1 and CDR2 (germline): SGHNT, YYREEE (reference sequence). This CDR3 has 16 residues. CDR3 region: CASSLAAGTGPYEQYF. CDR3 DNA: TGTGCCAGCAGCTTGGCCGCCGGGACAGGACCCTACGAGCAGTACTTC.

The CDR3 DNA is TGTGCCAGCAGCTCACTAACAGGATACGAGCAGTACTTC. Its protein product is CASSSLTGYEQYF. This rearrangement joins TRBV7-2 to TRBJ2-7, with a possible D match to TRBD1 (5 bases). The germline V gene encodes CDR1 SGHTA and CDR2 FQGNSA. There are 13 residues in the CDR3. Trimming cost V 4 bases and J 4 bases, with 11 bases left between them.

The rearrangement links TRBV11-2 to TRBJ1-6, with 8 bases matching TRBD1. CDR1 SGHAT and CDR2 FQNNGV come from the germline V gene. The CDR3 is made up of 18 amino acids. The trim removed 1 base at V and 4 bases at J, leaving 9 bases unmatched. The CDR3, as DNA: TGTGCCAGCAGCTTAGGACAGGGGAGGTTAATTTATAATTCACCCCTCCACTTT. It is translated as CASSLGQGRLIYNSPLHF.